Below, 7 T cell receptor beta chains from the same sample are listed, as sequenced in a study of regulatory T cells in long-lasting Graves disease. To make TCR beta libraries, researchers used iRepertoire HTBI primers and Arm-PCR of CDR3 regions. TCRdb called the multiplex PCR reads again in MiXCR, with one record for every CDR3 protein. The sample gives some 250,000 distinct CDR3 sequences, 18% of which show up once; 14% is in the top ten. Time point of the sample: newly diagnosed GD, antithyroid drugs for less than 3 months. The authors made the TCR library using RNA they extracted from PBMCs. These data are also associated with another study on T cells in Graves' hyperthyroidism and ophthalmopathy.

The source was peripheral blood mononuclear cells (PBMCs), collected at new diagnosis, from a patient treated with antithyroid drugs. These receptors were taken from a woman under 40 with Graves disease.

This clonotype was observed a few times. V gene TRBV19 combines with J gene TRBJ1-2; TRBD1 is a possible D gene (6 bases). Deletions cut 4 bases from V and 3 bases from J, with 15 bases between. CDR1 and CDR2 (germline): LNHDA, SQIVND (reference sequence). The CDR3 covers 15 residues. CDR3: CASSRRGGADYGYTF. DNA of the CDR3: TGTGCCAGTAGTAGACGGGGGGGCGCGGACTATGGCTACACCTTC.

This clonotype was picked up many times. The V gene is TRBV12-3 or TRBV12-4, the J gene TRBJ1-5; D call uncertain. V was trimmed by 1 base and J by 2 bases, leaving 9 bases between them. This CDR3 spans 15 amino acids. CDR3 residues: CASSLERQGNQPQHF. The DNA for the CDR3 is TGTGCCAGCAGTTTAGAACGGCAGGGCAATCAGCCCCAGCATTTT.

The V gene is TRBV5-1, the J gene TRBJ2-7; D is unclear. The CDR3 loop spans 13 amino acids. Germline lookup yields CDR1 SGHRS and CDR2 YFSETQ. V lost 4 bases, J lost 3 bases, and 11 bases lay in between. The CDR3 nucleotides read TGCGCCAGCAGCGCGCGTCGGAACTACGAGCAGTACTTC. Its translation is CASSARRNYEQYF.

This clonotype was seen repeatedly, ten times or more. The J gene is TRBJ1-6, the V gene TRBV7-8; D is unresolved. The germline V gene has CDR1 SGHVS and CDR2 FQNEAQ. The CDR3 has 14 amino acids. V was pared by 3 bases and J by 12 bases, with 15 bases between. Written as DNA, the CDR3 is TGTGCCAGCAGCTTCGTTGCAGGAGACCGACCCCTCCACTTT. The encoded protein is CASSFVAGDRPLHF.

In this sample, this clonotype turned up many times. This chain connects TRBV12-3 or TRBV12-4 to TRBJ1-3; a weak D match, TRBD1 (5 bases). V was clipped by 3 bases and J by 3 bases, with 9 bases between them. The CDR3 loop spans 14 amino acids. CDR3 coding DNA: TGTGCCAGCAGTTTGGGGGTGGGTGGAAACACCATATATTTT. Protein product: CASSLGVGGNTIYF.

V usage is TRBV4-1 and J usage is TRBJ1-6; D remains unclear. There are 21 residues in the CDR3. The V gene's germline CDR1 is MGHRA and CDR2 YSYEKL. V lost 0 bases and J lost 0, with 21 bases in between. The CDR3 spells CASSQDEVTAGLSSYNSPLHF. The CDR3 bases are TGCGCCAGCAGCCAAGATGAGGTTACGGCGGGGTTAAGCTCCTATAATTCACCCCTCCACTTT.

This clonotype turned up a few times. One end of the junction fails to match germline, which may point to a read error. CDR3 sequence (DNA): TGCGCCAGCAGCCAAGAAGCTAGTGGGGAGACCCAGTACTTC. Its translation: CASSQEASGETQYF. J is TRBJ2-5 and V is TRBV11-2; no firm D call. This CDR3 contains 14 residues. Germline assignment: CDR1 SGHAT and CDR2 FQNNGV.